This T cell receptor (beta chain) originates from a study of control samples from healthy donors and cancer patients. This CDR3 has 17 residues. V dropped 5 bases and J dropped 4 bases, with 23 bases sitting between them. Germline CDR1 is PRHDT and CDR2 is FYEKMQ (reference sequence). TCRdb keeps only in-frame clones here, not all; method: immunoSEQ multiplex PCR. Here the sample spans 130,000 or so clones, roughly 89% being singletons. The V call is TRBV13, the J call TRBJ2-5, with D perhaps TRBD1 (6 bases). Sequenced input: blood. This clonotype was obtained from a man aged 18 to 29 in good health. The CDR3 loop reads CASSPKGPEGVGETQYF. The DNA of the CDR3 is TGTGCCAGCAGCCCTAAGGGGCCCGAGGGGGTGGGAGAGACCCAGTACTTC.